Listed below are T cell receptor beta chains from one sample, sequenced in a study of STAT5B mutations in CD4+ large granular lymphocyte leukemia. The assay was immunoSEQ multiplex PCR, and TCRdb's table has in-frame clones only and misses some. Of around 23,000 clones detected, around 80% appear once; the ten largest clones hold 0.42%. Material: CD4+ T cells from blood buffy coats. The receptors shown here come from a human donor in good health. The CDR3 runs from the conserved cysteine through the conserved F or W. The D gene is left open where the match is weak. Size is omitted from some rows. Given values are once, few, many or a class for expanded clones.

abundance: few
v_gene: TRBV12-5
j_gene: TRBJ1-2
d_gene: NA
CDR3nt: TGTGCTAGTGGTTTGGCAAGCGTTCGGTATGGCTACACCTTC
CDR3aa: CASGLASVRYGYTF

abundance: NA
v_gene: TRBV2
j_gene: TRBJ1-5
d_gene: NA
CDR3nt: TGTGCCAGCAGGGGGGGGGCTTCAAATCAGCCCCAGCATTTT
CDR3aa: CASRGGASNQPQHF

abundance: NA
v_gene: TRBV11-2
j_gene: TRBJ2-7
d_gene: NA
CDR3nt: TGTGCCAGCAGCTCGGGGGCCATGGCCTACGAGCAGTACTTC
CDR3aa: CASSSGAMAYEQYF

abundance: few
v_gene: TRBV6-5
j_gene: TRBJ1-5
d_gene: NA
CDR3nt: TGTGCCAGCAGTCGGACAGATAGCAATCAGCCCCAGCATTTT
CDR3aa: CASSRTDSNQPQHF

abundance: NA
v_gene: TRBV5-6
j_gene: TRBJ2-5
d_gene: NA
CDR3nt: TGTGCCAGCAGCTTGGACAGGCCAGAGACCCAGTACTTC
CDR3aa: CASSLDRPETQYF

abundance: few
v_gene: TRBV2
j_gene: TRBJ1-5
d_gene: NA
CDR3nt: TGTGCCAGCAACCAGGGAGGTCAGCCCCAGCATTTT
CDR3aa: CASNQGGQPQHF

abundance: NA
v_gene: TRBV6-5
j_gene: TRBJ1-1
d_gene: TRBD1
CDR3nt: TGTGCCAGCAGTTACTCTGGGACAGAGAACACTGAAGCTTTCTTT
CDR3aa: CASSYSGTENTEAFF

abundance: NA
v_gene: TRBV28
j_gene: TRBJ1-2
d_gene: TRBD1
CDR3nt: TGTGCCAGCAGTTTATGGGGGACAGGGGACTATGGCTACACCTTC
CDR3aa: CASSLWGTGDYGYTF

abundance: NA
v_gene: TRBV25-1
j_gene: TRBJ2-3
d_gene: TRBD2
CDR3nt: TGTGCCAGCAGTGAATGGGGCGGGAGAAGTCAGGATACGCAGTATTTT
CDR3aa: CASSEWGGRSQDTQYF

abundance: NA
v_gene: TRBV4-1
j_gene: TRBJ1-4
d_gene: TRBD1
CDR3nt: TGCGCCAGCAGCCAAGGTCTAGGACAGGGGGCAAGGGGCAATGAAAAACTGTTTTTT
CDR3aa: CASSQGLGQGARGNEKLFF

abundance: few
v_gene: TRBV5-1
j_gene: TRBJ1-1
d_gene: NA
CDR3nt: TGCGCCAGCAGCTTGATCGCAGAGAGCACTGAAGCTTTCTTT
CDR3aa: CASSLIAESTEAFF

abundance: few
v_gene: TRBV15
j_gene: TRBJ2-1
d_gene: TRBD2
CDR3nt: TGTGCCACCAGCAGAACGGGGACTAGCGGGAAGCAGTTCTTC
CDR3aa: CATSRTGTSGKQFF

abundance: NA
v_gene: TRBV5-4
j_gene: TRBJ2-5
d_gene: TRBD2
CDR3nt: TGTGCCAGCAGCTCGACTAGCTCCGAAGAGACCCAGTACTTC
CDR3aa: CASSSTSSEETQYF

abundance: NA
v_gene: TRBV6-5
j_gene: TRBJ2-3
d_gene: NA
CDR3nt: TGTGCCAGCAGCTTATTCAGGGCTCGCACAGATACGCAGTATTTT
CDR3aa: CASSLFRARTDTQYF

abundance: NA
v_gene: TRBV11-2
j_gene: TRBJ2-1
d_gene: TRBD2
CDR3nt: TGTGCCAGCTCCAGGACTAGCGGGAGCTACAATGAGCAGTTCTTC
CDR3aa: CASSRTSGSYNEQFF

abundance: NA
v_gene: TRBV28
j_gene: TRBJ2-5
d_gene: NA
CDR3nt: TGTGCCAGCAGTTCGGCACAGGGTGTTCAAGAGACCCAGTACTTC
CDR3aa: CASSSAQGVQETQYF

abundance: NA
v_gene: TRBV7-2
j_gene: TRBJ2-7
d_gene: NA
CDR3nt: TGTGCCAGCAGGGGACGGTCCCAGAGCGACGAGCAGTACTTC
CDR3aa: CASRGRSQSDEQYF

abundance: NA
v_gene: TRBV30
j_gene: TRBJ2-2
d_gene: TRBD2
CDR3nt: TGTGCCTGGAGCGGGAGGAGCACCGGGGAGCTGTTTTTT
CDR3aa: CAWSGRSTGELFF

abundance: NA
v_gene: TRBV4-1
j_gene: TRBJ2-2
d_gene: NA
CDR3nt: TGCGCCAGCAGCCTAATCGGGAACACCGGGGAGCTGTTTTTT
CDR3aa: CASSLIGNTGELFF

abundance: few
v_gene: TRBV30
j_gene: TRBJ1-6
d_gene: NA
CDR3nt: TGTGCCTGGATTGTTGGGGGGGATAATTCACCCCTCCACTTT
CDR3aa: CAWIVGGDNSPLHF

abundance: NA
v_gene: TRBV29-1
j_gene: TRBJ1-2
d_gene: NA
CDR3nt: TGCAGCGTTGGTGAGCCGACCCACTATGGCTACACCTTC
CDR3aa: CSVGEPTHYGYTF

abundance: NA
v_gene: TRBV6-6
j_gene: TRBJ1-5
d_gene: TRBD1
CDR3nt: TGTGCCAGCAGTTACTCAGAGGGGGCTGGGCAGCCCCAGCATTTT
CDR3aa: CASSYSEGAGQPQHF

abundance: NA
v_gene: TRBV10-3
j_gene: TRBJ1-2
d_gene: NA
CDR3nt: TGTGCCATCACTGGGGGCGTGGGTTATGGCTACACCTTC
CDR3aa: CAITGGVGYGYTF

abundance: NA
v_gene: TRBV27
j_gene: TRBJ2-3
d_gene: NA
CDR3nt: TGTGCCAGCAGTTTATCGATGGACCATAGCACAGATACGCAGTATTTT
CDR3aa: CASSLSMDHSTDTQYF

abundance: NA
v_gene: TRBV10-3
j_gene: TRBJ2-7
d_gene: NA
CDR3nt: TGTGCCATCAGTGCTGCCGGGACCCAGAGCTCCTACGAGCAGTACTTC
CDR3aa: CAISAAGTQSSYEQYF

abundance: NA
v_gene: TRBV5-1
j_gene: TRBJ1-1
d_gene: TRBD1
CDR3nt: TGCGCCAGCAGCCTCGGACGGGACAGGGTTATCCCTGAAGCTTTCTTT
CDR3aa: CASSLGRDRVIPEAFF

abundance: NA
v_gene: TRBV18
j_gene: TRBJ2-1
d_gene: TRBD2
CDR3nt: TGTGCCAGCTCACCAGGGACTAACAATGAGCAGTTCTTC
CDR3aa: CASSPGTNNEQFF

abundance: NA
v_gene: TRBV9
j_gene: TRBJ2-7
d_gene: NA
CDR3nt: TGTGCCAGCAGCCCATTCGCTCCGCCTACCTACGAGCAGTACTTC
CDR3aa: CASSPFAPPTYEQYF

abundance: few
v_gene: TRBV7-9
j_gene: TRBJ1-5
d_gene: NA
CDR3nt: TGTGCCAGCAGCAGCGGTGGCCTTAATCAGCCCCAGCATTTT
CDR3aa: CASSSGGLNQPQHF